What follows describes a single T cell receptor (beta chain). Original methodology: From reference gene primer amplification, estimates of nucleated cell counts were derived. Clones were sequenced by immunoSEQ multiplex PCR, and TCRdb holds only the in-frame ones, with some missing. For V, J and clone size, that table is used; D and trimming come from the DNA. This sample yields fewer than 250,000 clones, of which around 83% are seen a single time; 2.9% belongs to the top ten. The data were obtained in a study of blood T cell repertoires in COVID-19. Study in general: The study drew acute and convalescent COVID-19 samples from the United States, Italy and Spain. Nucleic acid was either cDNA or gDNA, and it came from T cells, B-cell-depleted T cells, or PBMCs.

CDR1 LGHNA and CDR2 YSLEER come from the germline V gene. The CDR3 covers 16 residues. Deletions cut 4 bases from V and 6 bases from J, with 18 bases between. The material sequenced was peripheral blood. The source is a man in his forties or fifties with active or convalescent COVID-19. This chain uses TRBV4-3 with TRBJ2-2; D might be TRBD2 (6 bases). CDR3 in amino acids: CASSRSLASTAGELFF. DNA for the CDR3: TGCGCCAGCAGCCGATCACTAGCAAGTACGGCCGGGGAGCTGTTTTTT.